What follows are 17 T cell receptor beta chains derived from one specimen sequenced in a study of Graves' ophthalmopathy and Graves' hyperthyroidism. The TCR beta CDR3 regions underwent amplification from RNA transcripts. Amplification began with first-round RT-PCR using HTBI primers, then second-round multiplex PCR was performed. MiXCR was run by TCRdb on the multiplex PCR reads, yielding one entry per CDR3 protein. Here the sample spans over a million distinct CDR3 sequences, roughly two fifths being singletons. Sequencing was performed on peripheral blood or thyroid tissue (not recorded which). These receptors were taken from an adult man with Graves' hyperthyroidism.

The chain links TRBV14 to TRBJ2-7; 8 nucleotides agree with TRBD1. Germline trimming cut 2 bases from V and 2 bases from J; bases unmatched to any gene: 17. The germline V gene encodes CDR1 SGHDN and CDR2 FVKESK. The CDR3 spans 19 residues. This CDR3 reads CASSQSADRDNFFAYEQYF. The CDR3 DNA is TGTGCCAGCAGCCAATCAGCGGACAGGGACAACTTTTTTGCCTACGAGCAGTACTTC.

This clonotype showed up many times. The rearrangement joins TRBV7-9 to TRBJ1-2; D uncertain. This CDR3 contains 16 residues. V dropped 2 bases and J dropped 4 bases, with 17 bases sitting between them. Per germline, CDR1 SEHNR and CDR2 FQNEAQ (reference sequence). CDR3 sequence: CASSLFRVEGPYGYTF. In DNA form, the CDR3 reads TGTGCCAGCAGCTTATTCCGTGTGGAGGGTCCCTATGGCTACACCTTC.

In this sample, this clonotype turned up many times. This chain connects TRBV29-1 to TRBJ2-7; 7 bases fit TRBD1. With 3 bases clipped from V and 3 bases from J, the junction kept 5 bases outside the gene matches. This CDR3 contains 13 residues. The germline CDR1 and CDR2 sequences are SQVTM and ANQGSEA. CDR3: CSVEGTASYEQYF. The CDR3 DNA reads TGCAGCGTTGAGGGGACAGCCAGCTACGAGCAGTACTTC.

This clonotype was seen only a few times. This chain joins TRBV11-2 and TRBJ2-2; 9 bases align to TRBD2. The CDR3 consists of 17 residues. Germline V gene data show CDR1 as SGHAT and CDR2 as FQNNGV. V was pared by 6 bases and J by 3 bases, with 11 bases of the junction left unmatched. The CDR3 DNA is TGTGCCAGCAGAAGACCGGGACTAGCAACGGACACCGGGGAGCTGTTTTTT. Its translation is CASRRPGLATDTGELFF.

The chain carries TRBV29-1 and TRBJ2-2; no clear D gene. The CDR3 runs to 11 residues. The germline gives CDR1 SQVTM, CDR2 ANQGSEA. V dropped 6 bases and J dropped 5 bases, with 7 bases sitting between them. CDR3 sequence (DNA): TGCAGCGTCTCACCAACCGGGGAGCTGTTTTTT. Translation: CSVSPTGELFF.

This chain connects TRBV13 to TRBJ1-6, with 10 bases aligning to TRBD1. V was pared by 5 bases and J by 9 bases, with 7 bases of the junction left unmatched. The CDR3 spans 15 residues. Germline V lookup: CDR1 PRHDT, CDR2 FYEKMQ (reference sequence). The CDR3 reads CASSQFGTGVSPLHF. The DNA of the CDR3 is TGTGCCAGCAGCCAGTTCGGGACAGGGGTTTCACCCCTCCACTTT.

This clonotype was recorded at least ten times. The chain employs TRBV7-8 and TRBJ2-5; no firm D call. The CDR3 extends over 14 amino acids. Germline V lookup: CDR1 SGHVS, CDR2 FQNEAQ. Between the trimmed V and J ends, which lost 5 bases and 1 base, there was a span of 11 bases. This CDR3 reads CASSPGRIQETQYF. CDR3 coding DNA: TGTGCCAGCAGCCCCGGACGGATCCAAGAGACCCAGTACTTC.

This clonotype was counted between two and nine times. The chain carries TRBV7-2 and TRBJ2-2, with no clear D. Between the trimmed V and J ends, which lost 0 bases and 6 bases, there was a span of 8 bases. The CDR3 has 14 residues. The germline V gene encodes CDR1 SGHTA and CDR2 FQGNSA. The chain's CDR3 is CASSLARRPGELFF. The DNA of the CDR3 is TGTGCCAGCAGCTTAGCCCGTAGGCCCGGGGAGCTGTTTTTT.

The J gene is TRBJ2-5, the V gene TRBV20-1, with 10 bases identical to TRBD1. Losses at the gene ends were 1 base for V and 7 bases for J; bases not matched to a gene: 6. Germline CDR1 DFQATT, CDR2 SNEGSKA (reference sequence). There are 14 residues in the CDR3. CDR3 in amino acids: CSARGRDRGWTQYF. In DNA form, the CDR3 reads TGCAGTGCTAGAGGCCGGGACAGGGGATGGACCCAGTACTTC.

CDR3 DNA: TGCAGTGCCAGCGAGAAAACTAGCGGGAGGGGGGAGACCCAGTACTTC. As protein: CSASEKTSGRGETQYF. V is TRBV20-1 and J is TRBJ2-5; 13 bases match TRBD2. Germline V gene lookup returns CDR1 DFQATT and CDR2 SNEGSKA (reference sequence). This CDR3 is built from 16 residues. The J segment lost 5 bases and the V segment lost 6 bases, leaving 12 bases of the junction unmatched.

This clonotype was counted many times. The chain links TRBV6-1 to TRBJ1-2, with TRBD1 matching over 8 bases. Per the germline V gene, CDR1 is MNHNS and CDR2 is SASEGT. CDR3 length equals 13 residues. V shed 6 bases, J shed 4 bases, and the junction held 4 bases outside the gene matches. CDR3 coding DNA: TGTGCCAGCAGAGACGGACAGGGCTATGGCTACACCTTC. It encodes CASRDGQGYGYTF.

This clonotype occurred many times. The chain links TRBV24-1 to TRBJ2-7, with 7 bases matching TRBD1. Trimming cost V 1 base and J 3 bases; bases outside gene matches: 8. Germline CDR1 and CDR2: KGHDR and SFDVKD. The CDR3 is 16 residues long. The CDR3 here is CATSDFPKTGSYEQYF. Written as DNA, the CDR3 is TGTGCCACCAGTGATTTTCCCAAGACAGGGAGCTACGAGCAGTACTTC.

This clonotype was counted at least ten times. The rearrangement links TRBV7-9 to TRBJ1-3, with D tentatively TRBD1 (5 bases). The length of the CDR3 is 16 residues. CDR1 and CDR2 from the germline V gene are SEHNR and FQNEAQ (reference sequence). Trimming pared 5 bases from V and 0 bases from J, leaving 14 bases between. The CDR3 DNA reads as TGTGCCAGCAGCCCACGACAGAAGCGCTCTGGAAACACCATATATTTT. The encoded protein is CASSPRQKRSGNTIYF. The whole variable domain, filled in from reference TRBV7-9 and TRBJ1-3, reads DTGVSQNPRHKITKRGQNVTFRCDPISEHNRLYWYRQTLGQGPEFLTYFQNEAQLEKSRLLSDRFSAERPKGSFSTLEIQRTEQGDSAMYLCASSPRQKRSGNTIYFGEGSWLTVV.

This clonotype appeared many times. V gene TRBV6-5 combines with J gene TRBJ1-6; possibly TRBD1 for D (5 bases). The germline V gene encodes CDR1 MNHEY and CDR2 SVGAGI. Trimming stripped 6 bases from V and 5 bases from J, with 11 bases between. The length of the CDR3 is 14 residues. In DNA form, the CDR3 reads TGTGCCAGCAGGTCCGGGACGGATAATTCACCCCTCCACTTT. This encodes CASRSGTDNSPLHF.

CDR3 DNA: TGTGCCAGCAGTCCACCCGGAGTAGTGAACACTGAAGCTTTCTTT. Translation: CASSPPGVVNTEAFF. The chain uses TRBV11-1 and TRBJ1-1; D gene ambiguous. Germline V gives CDR1 SGHAT, CDR2 FQDESV (reference sequence). This CDR3 comprises 15 residues. V lost 6 bases, J lost 0 bases, and 14 bases lay in between.

In DNA form, the CDR3 reads TGTGCCACCAGCAGAGATCGAGGGGGACAGCCTAACTATGGCTACACCTTC. Translating it yields CATSRDRGGQPNYGYTF. The chain combines TRBV15 with TRBJ1-2; 7 bases match TRBD1. The CDR3 spans 17 residues. With V trimmed by 0 bases and J by 0 bases, 7 bases remained unmatched. The germline CDR1 and CDR2 sequences are LNHNV and YYDKDF (reference sequence).

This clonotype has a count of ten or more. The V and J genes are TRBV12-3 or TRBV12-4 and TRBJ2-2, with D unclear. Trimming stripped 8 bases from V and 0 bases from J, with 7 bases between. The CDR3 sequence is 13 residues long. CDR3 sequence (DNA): TGTGCCAGCTACCCACCGAACACCGGGGAGCTGTTTTTT. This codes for CASYPPNTGELFF.